This entry concerns a single T cell receptor beta chain. Its antigen is not identified. The data derive from a study of a mutant IDH1 vaccine in newly diagnosed glioma. The CDR3 contains 14 residues. V lost 5 bases, J lost 4 bases, and 14 bases lay in between. Germline CDR1 is SGHTA and CDR2 is FQGNSA. Time point reported: week 11, during vaccination. Doses consisted of 300 ug of mutant IDH1 20-mer peptide each, paired with topical imiquimod. The protocol was immunoSEQ multiplex PCR, while the TCRdb copy is restricted to in-frame clones and leaves out a portion. The table has around 120,000 clones, roughly 78% seen once.

The specimen was PBMCs, collected from a glioma patient whose treatment included an IDH1 peptide vaccine. The receptor comes from a man in his forties with glioma. V and J are TRBV7-2 and TRBJ1-1, with a tentative D call TRBD1 (5 bases). In DNA, the CDR3 is TGTGCCAGCAGCCCGGGGGGGAGGGCCACTGAAGCTTTCTTT. Its protein is CASSPGGRATEAFF.